This T cell receptor beta chain was captured by sequencing in a study of T cell responses to AZD1222 COVID-19 vaccine. Assay used: immunoSEQ multiplex PCR; TCRdb lists only in-frame clones, some missing. This sample has 150,000 to 200,000 clones, with approximately 94% found just once. This CDR3 has 18 amino acids. Germline CDR1 is SGHDN and CDR2 is FVKESK. The V end lost 2 bases, the J end lost 0 bases, and 16 bases lay between the germline ends. The specimen comprised peripheral blood, sampled on day 0 of AZD1222 vaccination. V usage is TRBV14 and J usage is TRBJ1-4, with D hard to call. This TCR came from an adult in good health. CDR3 coding DNA: TGTGCCAGCAGCCAAAGGAGTTCGGAGCTTGCAACTAATGAAAAACTGTTTTTT. Translated: CASSQRSSELATNEKLFF.